Following are 8 T cell receptor beta chains from one sample sequenced in a study of T cells in Graves' hyperthyroidism and ophthalmopathy. RNA transcripts were the template for amplifying TCR beta CDR3 regions. The TCR CDR3 first-round RT-PCR relied on the HTBI primer set. Each CDR3 protein is one row after TCRdb ran MiXCR on the multiplex PCR reads. Found here are some 650,000 distinct CDR3 sequences, 16% of them singletons; the top ten hold about 3.5%. The sequencing sample was made of blood. These receptors originate from a woman aged 40-49 years with Graves' ophthalmopathy.

V is TRBV10-2 and J is TRBJ1-2, with 12 bases aligning to TRBD1. V shed 3 bases and J 7 bases; nucleotides not matched to a gene: 6. The CDR3 totals 15 residues. Germline V gives CDR1 WSHSY, CDR2 SAAADI. The CDR3 DNA is TGCGCCAGCAGTGAAACCGGGACAGGGGGCTCTGGCTACACCTTC. Its translation: CASSETGTGGSGYTF.

This clonotype occurred a few times. V and J are TRBV7-2 and TRBJ2-1, with 15 bases identical to TRBD2. After removal of 4 bases from V and 3 bases from J, the junction contained 10 bases not matched to a gene. This CDR3 has 19 amino acids. Germline lookup yields CDR1 SGHTA and CDR2 FQGNSA. In DNA form, the CDR3 reads TGTGCCAGCAGCTCGGGACTAGCGGGGGGCCTTGCCCACTACAATGAGCAGTTCTTC. It yields the protein CASSSGLAGGLAHYNEQFF.

V and J are TRBV2 and TRBJ2-5, with 11 bases aligning to TRBD1. This CDR3 is 15 amino acids long. Losses at the gene ends were 6 bases for V and 4 bases for J; bases not matched to a gene: 7. Germline assignment: CDR1 SNHLY and CDR2 FYNNEI. Written as DNA, the CDR3 is TGTGCCAGCAGAGCCGGGACAGGGGGAGGAGAGACCCAGTACTTC. This translates into CASRAGTGGGETQYF.

This clonotype was seen repeatedly, ten times or more. This chain uses TRBV2 with TRBJ2-5; D gene ambiguous. The CDR3 length is 12 residues. Trimming pared 1 base from V and 5 bases from J, leaving 5 bases between. The germline gives CDR1 SNHLY, CDR2 FYNNEI. The CDR3 sequence is CASSEVRETQYF. The CDR3 DNA reads TGTGCCAGCAGTGAAGTCAGGGAGACCCAGTACTTC. Based on the CDR3 plus reference TRBV2 and TRBJ2-5, the full variable domain is EPEVTQTPSHQVTQMGQEVILRCVPISNHLYFYWYRQILGQKVEFLVSFYNNEISEKSEIFDDQFSVERPDGSNFTLKIRSTKLEDSAMYFCASSEVRETQYFGPGTRLLVL.

The table lists this clonotype with many counts. This chain connects TRBV5-1 to TRBJ2-7; the D gene is possibly TRBD2 (5 bases). The CDR3 totals 17 residues. The ends were cut back, 3 bases at V and 6 bases at J, with 25 bases in the middle. Germline loops: CDR1 SGHRS, CDR2 YFSETQ. CDR3 residues: CASSSNVLEGRSIEQYF. DNA of the CDR3: TGCGCCAGCAGCTCTAATGTCCTTGAGGGCCGGTCAATCGAGCAGTACTTC.

The sample holds a few counts of this clonotype. The chain has TRBV20-1 and TRBJ2-2; TRBD1 might be the D (6 bases). This CDR3 contains 16 residues. V lost 8 bases and J 4 bases, leaving 23 bases between the germline ends. Germline loops: CDR1 DFQATT, CDR2 SNEGSKA (reference sequence). CDR3 nucleotide sequence: TGCAGTCCTACTCACAGCACAGGGTTTGGCACCGGGGAGCTGTTTTTT. It encodes CSPTHSTGFGTGELFF.

This chain uses TRBV10-3 with TRBJ2-5; D possibly uses TRBD1 or TRBD2 (5 bases each). This CDR3 is 14 amino acids long. V dropped 7 bases and J dropped 1 base, with 13 bases sitting between them. CDR1 is ENHRY, CDR2 SYGVKD, per germline. The CDR3, as DNA: TGTGCCATCAACTCCCCTGGGGGCCAAGAGACCCAGTACTTC. As protein: CAINSPGGQETQYF.

This chain links TRBV20-1 with TRBJ1-2; weak D call: TRBD1 (6 bases). The CDR3 covers 14 residues. The V end was cut by 0 bases, the J end by 8 bases, with 16 bases between. Germline V lookup: CDR1 DFQATT, CDR2 SNEGSKA (reference sequence). The CDR3 is CSARDGGHNIGYTF. CDR3 nucleotides: TGCAGTGCTAGAGATGGGGGACATAATATCGGCTACACCTTC.